This T cell receptor beta chain was sequenced during a study of blood T cell repertoires in COVID-19. On the study more broadly: There were acute and convalescent COVID-19 samples, and they came from the United States, Italy and Spain.

The study counted Cohort 3 donors as recovered given two negative PCRs, clearance, or symptom resolution. Original handling: It was from reference gene primer amplification that nucleated cell counts were estimated. Here immunoSEQ multiplex PCR was the method, and the copy in TCRdb shows in-frame clones only, minus some. V, J and clone size derive from that table, while D and trimming were established from the DNA sequence. This table has more than 200,000 clones, around 87% appearing once. The CDR3 contains 15 residues. Germline assignment: CDR1 MRHNA and CDR2 SNTAGT. Unmatched junction bases numbered 10, after V lost 5 bases and J lost 6 bases. A single count supports this clone.

Input material: PBMCs or T cells enriched from blood (not recorded which). The sequence was obtained from a woman between 45 and 60 years old who had recovered from COVID-19. The chain is built from TRBV6-4 and TRBJ2-1; TRBD1 agrees at 7 bases. CDR3 amino acids: CASSPHRDSSNEQFF. The CDR3 DNA is TGTGCCAGCAGTCCCCACAGGGACAGTAGCAATGAGCAGTTCTTC.